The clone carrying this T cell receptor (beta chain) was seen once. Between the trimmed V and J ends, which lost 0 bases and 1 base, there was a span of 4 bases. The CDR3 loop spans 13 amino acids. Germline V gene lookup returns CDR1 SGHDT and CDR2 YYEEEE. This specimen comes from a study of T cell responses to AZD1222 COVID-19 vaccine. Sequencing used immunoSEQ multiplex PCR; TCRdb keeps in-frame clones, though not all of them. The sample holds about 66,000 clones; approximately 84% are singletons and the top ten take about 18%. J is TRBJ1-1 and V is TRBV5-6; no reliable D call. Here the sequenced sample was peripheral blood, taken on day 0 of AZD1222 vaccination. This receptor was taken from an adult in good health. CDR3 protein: CASSLDWNTEAFF. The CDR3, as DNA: TGTGCCAGCAGCTTGGACTGGAACACTGAAGCTTTCTTT.